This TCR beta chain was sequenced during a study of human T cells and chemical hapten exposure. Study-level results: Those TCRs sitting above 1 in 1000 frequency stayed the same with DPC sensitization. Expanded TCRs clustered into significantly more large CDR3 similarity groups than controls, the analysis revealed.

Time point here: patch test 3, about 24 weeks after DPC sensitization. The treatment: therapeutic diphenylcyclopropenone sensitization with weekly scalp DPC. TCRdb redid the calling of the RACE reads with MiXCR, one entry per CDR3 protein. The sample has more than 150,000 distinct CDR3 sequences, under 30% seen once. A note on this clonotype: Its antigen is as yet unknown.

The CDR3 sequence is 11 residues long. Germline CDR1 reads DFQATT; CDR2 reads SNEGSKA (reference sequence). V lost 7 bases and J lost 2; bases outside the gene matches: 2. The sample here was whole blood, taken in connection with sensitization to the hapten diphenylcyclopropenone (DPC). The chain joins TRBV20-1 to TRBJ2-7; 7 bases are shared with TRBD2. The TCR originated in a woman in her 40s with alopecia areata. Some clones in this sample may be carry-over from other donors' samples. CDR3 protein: CSGRETYEQYF. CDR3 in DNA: TGCAGTGGGCGGGAGACCTACGAGCAGTACTTC.